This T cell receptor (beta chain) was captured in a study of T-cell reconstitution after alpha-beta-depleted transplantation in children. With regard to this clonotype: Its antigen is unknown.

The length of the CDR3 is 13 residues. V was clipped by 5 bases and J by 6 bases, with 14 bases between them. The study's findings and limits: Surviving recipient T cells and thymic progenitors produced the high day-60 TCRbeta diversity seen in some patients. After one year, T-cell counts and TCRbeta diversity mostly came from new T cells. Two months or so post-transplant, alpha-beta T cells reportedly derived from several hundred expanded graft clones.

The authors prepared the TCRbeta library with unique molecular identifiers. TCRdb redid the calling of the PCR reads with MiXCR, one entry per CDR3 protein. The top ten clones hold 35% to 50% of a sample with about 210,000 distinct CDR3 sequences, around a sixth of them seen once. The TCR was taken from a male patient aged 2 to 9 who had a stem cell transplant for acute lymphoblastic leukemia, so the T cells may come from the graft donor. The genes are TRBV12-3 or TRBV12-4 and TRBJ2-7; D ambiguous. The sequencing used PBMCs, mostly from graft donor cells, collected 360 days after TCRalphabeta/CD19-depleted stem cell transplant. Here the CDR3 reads CASSLHPSSEQYF. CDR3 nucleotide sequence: TGTGCCAGCAGTCTTCATCCCAGTTCCGAGCAGTACTTC.